Below, 21 T cell receptor beta chains from the same sample are listed, as sequenced in a study of metastatic and nonmetastatic thyroid tumors. With MiXCR, TCRdb reprocessed the PCR reads. The sample includes some 23,000 clones, 20% of them seen just once. Each patient went into thyroid surgery without having received any treatment. What was sequenced was adjacent normal tissue. The source of these receptors is a female donor with papillary thyroid cancer or a benign thyroid nodule (not recorded which). Some clones in this sample may be carry-over from other donors' samples.

This clone is medium-sized. The J gene is TRBJ1-1, the V gene TRBV11-2, with a possible D match to TRBD1 (5 bases). The CDR3 runs 13 residues. Germline CDR1 SGHAT, CDR2 FQNNGV. With 3 bases removed from V and 5 bases from J, the gap between germline ends came to 10 bases. The CDR3 DNA sequence: TGTGCCAGCAGCTTCAGGGTCGGGACTGAAGCTTTCTTT. It codes for CASSFRVGTEAFF.

Sample share makes this clone medium-sized. V and J are TRBV24-1 and TRBJ2-5, with 11 bases that match TRBD1. Germline V gene sequence: CDR1 KGHDR, CDR2 SFDVKD. The V gene end was trimmed by 9 bases and the J gene end by 6 bases; junction bases not matched to a gene: 5. CDR3 length equals 13 residues. CDR3 protein: CATGGQGAKTQYF. The CDR3 DNA is TGTGCCACCGGAGGACAGGGGGCGAAGACCCAGTACTTC.

This clone was seen ten or more times. This chain links TRBV27 with TRBJ2-2, with D possibly being TRBD1 (5 bases). CDR1 and CDR2 (germline): MNHEY, SMNVEV (reference sequence). The CDR3 spans 17 residues. V gave up 5 bases and J gave up 5 bases, with 21 bases separating them. The CDR3 DNA follows: TGTGCCAGCAGTCCCACCCTTGGACAACTCAAAACCGGGGAGCTGTTTTTT. Protein product: CASSPTLGQLKTGELFF.

This clone was counted between two and nine times. V and J are TRBV7-2 and TRBJ2-7; D is undetermined. CDR1 is SGHTA and CDR2 is FQGNSA in the germline V gene. The CDR3 contains 12 residues. V was shortened by 2 bases and J by 7 bases, with 9 bases between the two germline ends. CDR3 nucleotide sequence: TGTGCCAGCAGCTTAAACACTCGGGAGCAGTACTTC. Translating gives CASSLNTREQYF. Looking up the rest from reference TRBV7-2 and TRBJ2-7 gives the full variable domain: GAGVSQSPSNKVTEKGKDVELRCDPISGHTALYWYRQSLGQGLEFLIYFQGNSAPDKSGLPSDRFSAERTGGSVSTLTIQRTQQEDSAVYLCASSLNTREQYFGPGTRLTVT.

The V call is TRBV20-1, the J call TRBJ1-5; D unclear. V lost 6 bases, J lost 0 bases, and 9 bases lay in between. This CDR3 spans 13 amino acids. Germline CDR1 is DFQATT and CDR2 is SNEGSKA (reference sequence). The CDR3 DNA reads TGCAGTGCAGACGATTATAGCAATCAGCCCCAGCATTTT. Protein: CSADDYSNQPQHF.

This clone was counted at least ten times. The V gene is TRBV5-4, the J gene TRBJ1-1, with 7 bases aligning to TRBD1. The CDR3 extends over 15 amino acids. The ends lost 3 bases at V and 5 bases at J; junction bases unmatched: 10. CDR1 SGHNT and CDR2 YYREEE come from the germline V gene (reference sequence). For the CDR3, the DNA is TGTGCCAGCAGCTCCTTGCAGACAGGGTCAACTGAAGCTTTCTTT. Translating it yields CASSSLQTGSTEAFF. Combining the CDR3 with reference TRBV5-4 and TRBJ1-1 gives the whole variable domain ETGVTQSPTHLIKTRGQQVTLRCSSQSGHNTVSWYQQALGQGPQFIFQYYREEENGRGNFPPRFSGLQFPNYSSELNVNALELDDSALYLCASSSLQTGSTEAFFGQGTRLTVV.

A word on this clone: No conserved phenylalanine or tryptophan is present at the end of the CDR3, so a read error is the likely explanation. V is TRBV20-1 and J is TRBJ2-1; 9 bases match TRBD2. Germline CDR1 reads DFQATT; CDR2 reads SNEGSKA (reference sequence). The V segment lost 0 bases and the J segment 7 bases; nucleotides outside the gene matches: 7. This CDR3 has 15 residues. The CDR3 protein is CSARDIGLATNEQFL. CDR3 bases: TGCAGTGCTAGAGACATTGGACTAGCGACGAATGAGCAGTTCTTG.

Remarks on this clone: The junction departs from germline at one end; a sequencing error may be responsible. CDR3 coding DNA: TGTGCCAGCAGCTTAGGCCTTCAGGGACCCCGGGGGTGGGCCAACGTCCTTACTTTC. Translation gives CASSLGLQGPRGWANVLTF. The chain employs TRBV11-2 and TRBJ2-6; a possible D gene is TRBD2 (6 bases). This CDR3 region has 19 residues. The germline V gene has CDR1 SGHAT and CDR2 FQNNGV.

This clone was observed many times. The DNA of the CDR3 is TGTGCCAGCAGTTCCCCCGGGCCCCAGCATTTT. Amino acid sequence: CASSSPGPQHF. The chain is built from TRBV6-1 and TRBJ1-5; D is uncertain. In germline, CDR1 is MNHNS, CDR2 SASEGT. The CDR3 sequence is 11 residues long. The V end lost 5 bases, the J end lost 9 bases, and 8 bases lay between the germline ends.

In this sample, this clone turned up many times. The genes are TRBV11-3 and TRBJ2-1; 14 bases are a match to TRBD2. The CDR3 sequence is 14 residues long. V was pared by 8 bases and J by 8 bases, with 5 bases of the junction left unmatched. Germline V gives CDR1 SGHNT, CDR2 YENEEA. The CDR3 nucleotides read TGTGCCAGCGGCGGGACTAGCGGGAGTGATGAGCAGTTCTTC. It codes for CASGGTSGSDEQFF.

This clone was seen at least ten times. The V call is TRBV29-1, the J call TRBJ1-1; D unclear. CDR3 length: 12 residues. CDR1 SQVTM and CDR2 ANQGSEA come from the germline V gene. With 0 bases removed from V and 6 bases from J, the gap between germline ends came to 8 bases. The CDR3 coding sequence is TGCAGCGTTGAAGATGTGGGCCCTGAAGCTTTCTTT. Its protein product is CSVEDVGPEAFF. Together with reference TRBV29-1 and TRBJ1-1, the CDR3 gives the full variable domain: SAVISQKPSRDICQRGTSLTIQCQVDSQVTMMFWYRQQPGQSLTLIATANQGSEATYESGFVIDKFPISRPNLTFSTLTVSNMSPEDSSIYLCSVEDVGPEAFFGQGTRLTVV.

In its sample, this clone was seen many times. The V and J genes are TRBV5-4 and TRBJ2-7, with D maybe TRBD2 (5 bases). The CDR3 has 15 amino acids. Germline V CDR1 and CDR2: SGHNT, YYREEE (reference sequence). V lost 4 bases, J lost 4 bases, and 18 bases lay in between. CDR3 region: CASSAGAGGVYEQYF. The DNA of the CDR3 is TGTGCCAGCAGCGCCGGAGCAGGAGGAGTGTACGAGCAGTACTTC.

This clone was seen at least ten times. The CDR3 here is CASSGASGRGETQYF. The CDR3 coding sequence is TGTGCCAGCAGTGGGGCTAGCGGGAGAGGCGAGACCCAGTACTTC. The V gene is TRBV2, the J gene TRBJ2-5; TRBD2 agrees at 10 bases. V lost 4 bases, J lost 5 bases, and 7 bases stayed unmatched. The CDR3 loop spans 15 amino acids. Germline CDR1 and CDR2: SNHLY and FYNNEI. Variable domain in full (rest from reference TRBV2 and TRBJ2-5): EPEVTQTPSHQVTQMGQEVILRCVPISNHLYFYWYRQILGQKVEFLVSFYNNEISEKSEIFDDQFSVERPDGSNFTLKIRSTKLEDSAMYFCASSGASGRGETQYFGPGTRLLVL.

The count of this clone is one. This may arise from a read error, as a much more abundant clone is one base away. The chain recombines TRBV4-1 with TRBJ2-2; D unclear. Germline CDR1 is MGHRA and CDR2 is YSYEKL. CDR3 length equals 12 residues. This CDR3 reads CSSSPRSGELFF. The CDR3, as DNA: TGCTCCAGCAGTCCCCGAAGCGGGGAGCTGTTTTTT.

At least ten counts were recorded for this clone. The rearrangement uses TRBV9 and TRBJ2-3; weak D call: TRBD1 (6 bases). Trimming shortened V by 0 bases and J by 3 bases, and 8 bases separated the two germline ends. Germline CDR1 SGDLS, CDR2 YYNGEE. This CDR3 contains 14 residues. CDR3 sequence: CASSVGQATDTQYF. In DNA form, the CDR3 reads TGTGCCAGCAGCGTAGGACAGGCGACAGATACGCAGTATTTT.

This clone rates as medium-sized. The chain joins TRBV27 to TRBJ1-6; the D gene is possibly TRBD1 (5 bases). CDR1 is MNHEY, CDR2 SMNVEV, per germline (reference sequence). V lost 6 bases to trimming and J lost 9 bases, with 15 bases between them. The length of the CDR3 is 14 residues. The DNA for the CDR3 is TGTGCCAGCAGCTTGGAAGGGGCACGTTCACCCCTCCACTTT. It encodes CASSLEGARSPLHF.

The genes are TRBV18 and TRBJ2-7; no clear D. Trimming took 3 bases from V and 7 from J, leaving 19 bases between them. The CDR3 has 15 amino acids. From germline, CDR1 is KGHSH and CDR2 LQKENI. Here the CDR3 reads CASSPRWSPKEEQYF. DNA for the CDR3: TGTGCCAGCTCACCTCGGTGGTCCCCAAAAGAGGAGCAGTACTTC.

This clone was counted only a few times. This may come from a read error, since a much larger clone is one base off. Other DNA sequences in the sample encode the same CDR3. The genes are TRBV9 and TRBJ1-1; D ambiguous. The CDR3 extends over 14 amino acids. V shed 0 bases and J shed 1 base, with 7 bases lying between them. Germline CDR1 reads SGDLS; CDR2 reads YYNGEE. The CDR3 is CASSVATGNTEAFF. The CDR3 DNA is TGTGCCAGCAGCGTAGCTACGGGGAACACTGAAGCTTTCTTT. Filled out from reference TRBV9 and TRBJ1-1, the complete variable domain reads DSGVTQTPKHLITATGQRVTLRCSPRSGDLSVYWYQQSLDQGLQFLIQYYNGEERAKGNILERFSAQQFPDLHSELNLSSLELGDSALYFCASSVATGNTEAFFGQGTRLTVV.

To note about this clone: At one end the junction does not follow the germline gene, possibly because of a read error. The sample carries other DNA sequences with the same CDR3. V is TRBV20-1 and J is TRBJ2-5, with D uncertain. There are 10 residues in the CDR3. Germline CDR1 and CDR2: DFQATT and SNEGSKA (reference sequence). CDR3 amino acids: CSARQETQYF. In DNA form, the CDR3 reads TGCAGTGCGAGACAAGAGACACAGTACTTC.

The V call is TRBV19, the J call TRBJ2-2, with 8 positions matching TRBD2. Germline V CDR1 and CDR2: LNHDA, SQIVND (reference sequence). V was pared by 9 bases and J by 14 bases, with 20 bases of the junction left unmatched. CDR3 length: 15 amino acids. CDR3 in DNA: TGTGCCAGCAGGCGGGAGGTAGCGAACACCGGGTATCTGTTTTTT. Its protein is CASRREVANTGYLFF. Looking up the rest from reference TRBV19 and TRBJ2-2 gives the full variable domain: DGGITQSPKYLFRKEGQNVTLSCEQNLNHDAMYWYRQDPGQGLRLIYYSQIVNDFQKGDIAEGYSVSREKKESFPLTVTSAQKNPTAFYLCASRREVANTGYLFFGEGSRLTVL.

This clone was observed at least ten times. A much bigger clone sits one base away, suggesting this may be a read error. The chain recombines TRBV6-1 with TRBJ2-5; no reliable D call. The CDR3 spans 11 residues. The ends were cut back, 1 base at V and 7 bases at J, with 4 bases in the middle. The V gene's germline CDR1 is MNHNS and CDR2 SASEGT. The CDR3 is CASSEVGTQYF. CDR3 DNA sequence: TGTGCCAGCAGTGAAGTTGGGACCCAGTACTTC.